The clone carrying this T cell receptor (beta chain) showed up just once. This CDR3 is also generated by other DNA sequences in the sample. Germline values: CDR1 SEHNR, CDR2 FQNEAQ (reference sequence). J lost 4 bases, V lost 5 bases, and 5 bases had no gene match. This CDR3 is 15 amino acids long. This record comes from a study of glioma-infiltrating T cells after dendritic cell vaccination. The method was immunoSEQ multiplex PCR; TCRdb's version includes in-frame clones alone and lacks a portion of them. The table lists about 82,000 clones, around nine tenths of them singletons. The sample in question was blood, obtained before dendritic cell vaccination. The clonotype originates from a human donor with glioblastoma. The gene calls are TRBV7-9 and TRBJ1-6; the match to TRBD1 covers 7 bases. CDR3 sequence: CASSARGAYNSPLHF. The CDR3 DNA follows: TGTGCCAGCAGCGCCAGGGGGGCTTATAATTCACCCCTCCACTTT.